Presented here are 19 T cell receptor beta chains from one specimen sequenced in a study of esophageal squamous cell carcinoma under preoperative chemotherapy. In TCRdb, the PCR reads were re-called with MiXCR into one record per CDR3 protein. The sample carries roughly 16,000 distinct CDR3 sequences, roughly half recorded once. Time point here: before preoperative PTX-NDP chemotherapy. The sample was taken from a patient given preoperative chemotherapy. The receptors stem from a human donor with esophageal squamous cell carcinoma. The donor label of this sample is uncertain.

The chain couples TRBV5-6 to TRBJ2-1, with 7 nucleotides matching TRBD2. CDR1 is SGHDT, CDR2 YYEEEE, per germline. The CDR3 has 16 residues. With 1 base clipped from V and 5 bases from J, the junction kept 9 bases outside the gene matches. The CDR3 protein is CASSLKTSLVHNEQFF. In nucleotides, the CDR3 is TGTGCCAGCAGCTTGAAGACTAGCCTGGTGCACAATGAGCAGTTCTTC.

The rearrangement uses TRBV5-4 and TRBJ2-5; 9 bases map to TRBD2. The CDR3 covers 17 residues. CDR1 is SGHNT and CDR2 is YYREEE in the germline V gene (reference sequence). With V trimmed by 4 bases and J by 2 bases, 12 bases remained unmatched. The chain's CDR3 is CASSPKASGIIQETQYF. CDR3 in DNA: TGTGCCAGCAGCCCCAAGGCTAGCGGGATAATACAAGAGACCCAGTACTTC.

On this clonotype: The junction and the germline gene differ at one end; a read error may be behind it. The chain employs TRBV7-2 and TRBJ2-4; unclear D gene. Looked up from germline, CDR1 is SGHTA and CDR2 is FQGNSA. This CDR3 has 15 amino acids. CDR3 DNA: TGTGCCACGGGCCACGACGTACTTGCCCAAAACACTCAGTACTTC. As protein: CATGHDVLAQNTQYF.

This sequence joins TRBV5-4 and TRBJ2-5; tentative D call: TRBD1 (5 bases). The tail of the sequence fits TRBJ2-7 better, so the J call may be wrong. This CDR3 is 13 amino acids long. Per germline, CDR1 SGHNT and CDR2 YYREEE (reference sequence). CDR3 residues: CASSYGQSYEQYF. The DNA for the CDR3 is TGTGCCAGCAGCTACGGACAATCCTACGAGCAGTACTTC.

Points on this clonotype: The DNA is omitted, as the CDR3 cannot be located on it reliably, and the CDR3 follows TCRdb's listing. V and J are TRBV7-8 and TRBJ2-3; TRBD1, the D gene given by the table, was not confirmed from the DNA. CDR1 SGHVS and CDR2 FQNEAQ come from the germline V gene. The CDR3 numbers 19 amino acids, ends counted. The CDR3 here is CARGLVAAGASRYTDTQYF.

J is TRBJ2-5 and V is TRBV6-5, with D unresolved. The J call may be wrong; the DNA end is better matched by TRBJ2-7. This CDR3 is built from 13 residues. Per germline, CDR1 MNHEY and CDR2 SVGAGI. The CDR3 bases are TGTGCCAGCAGTTACAGGGAAATGAACGAGCAGTACTTC. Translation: CASSYREMNEQYF.

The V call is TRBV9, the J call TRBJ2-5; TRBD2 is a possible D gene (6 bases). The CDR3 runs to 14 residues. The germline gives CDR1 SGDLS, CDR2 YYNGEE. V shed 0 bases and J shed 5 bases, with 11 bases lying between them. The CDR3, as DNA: TGTGCCAGCAGCGTAGTAGGGGCGGGGGAGACCCAGTACTTC. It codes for CASSVVGAGETQYF. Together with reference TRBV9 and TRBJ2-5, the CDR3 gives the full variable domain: DSGVTQTPKHLITATGQRVTLRCSPRSGDLSVYWYQQSLDQGLQFLIQYYNGEERAKGNILERFSAQQFPDLHSELNLSSLELGDSALYFCASSVVGAGETQYFGPGTRLLVL.

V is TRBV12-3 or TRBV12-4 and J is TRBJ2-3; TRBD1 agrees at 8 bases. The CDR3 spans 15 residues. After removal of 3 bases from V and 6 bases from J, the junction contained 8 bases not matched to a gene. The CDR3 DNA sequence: TGTGCCAGCAGTTTGCAGCAGGGGGCGGTGGATACGCAGTATTTT. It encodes CASSLQQGAVDTQYF.

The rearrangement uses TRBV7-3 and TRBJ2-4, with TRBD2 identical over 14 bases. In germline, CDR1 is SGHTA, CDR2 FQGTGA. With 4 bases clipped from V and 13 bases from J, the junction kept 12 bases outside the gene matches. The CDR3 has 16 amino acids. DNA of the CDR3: TGTGCCAGCAGCTCCGGGGGGACTAGCGGGAGTCGTGAGCAGTACTTC. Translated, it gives CASSSGGTSGSREQYF.

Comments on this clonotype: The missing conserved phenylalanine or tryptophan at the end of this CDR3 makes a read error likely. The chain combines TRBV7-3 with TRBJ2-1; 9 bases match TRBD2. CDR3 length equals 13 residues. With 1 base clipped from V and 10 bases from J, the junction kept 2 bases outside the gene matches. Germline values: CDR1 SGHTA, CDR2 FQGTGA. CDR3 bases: TGTGCCAGCAGCTTAATGCTAGCGGGGGAGCAGTTCCTC. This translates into CASSLMLAGEQFL.

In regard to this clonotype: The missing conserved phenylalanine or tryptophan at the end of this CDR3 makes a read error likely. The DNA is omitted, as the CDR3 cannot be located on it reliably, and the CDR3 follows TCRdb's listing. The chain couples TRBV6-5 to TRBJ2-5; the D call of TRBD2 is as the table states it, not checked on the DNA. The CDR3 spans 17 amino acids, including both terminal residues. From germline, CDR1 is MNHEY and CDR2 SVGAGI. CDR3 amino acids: CASSYSRGGVGQETWLS.

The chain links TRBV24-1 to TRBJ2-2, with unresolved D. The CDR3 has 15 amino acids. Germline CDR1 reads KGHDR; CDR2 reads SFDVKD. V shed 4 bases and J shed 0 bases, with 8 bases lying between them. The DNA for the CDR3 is TGTGCCACCAGTGACCCTTCATCGAACACCGGGGAGCTGTTTTTT. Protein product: CATSDPSSNTGELFF.

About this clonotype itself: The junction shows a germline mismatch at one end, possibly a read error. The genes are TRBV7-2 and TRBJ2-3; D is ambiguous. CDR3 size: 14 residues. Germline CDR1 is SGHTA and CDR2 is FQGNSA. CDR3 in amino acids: CASSFGARQETQYF. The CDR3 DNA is TGTGCCAGCAGCTTCGGCGCCCGCCAAGAGACGCAGTATTTC.

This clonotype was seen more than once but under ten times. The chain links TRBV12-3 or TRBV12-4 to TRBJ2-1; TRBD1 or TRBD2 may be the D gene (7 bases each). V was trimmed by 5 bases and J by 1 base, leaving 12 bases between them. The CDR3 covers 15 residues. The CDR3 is CASSPRGGSYNEQFF. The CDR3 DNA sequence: TGTGCCAGCAGTCCCAGGGGGGGTTCCTACAATGAGCAGTTCTTC.

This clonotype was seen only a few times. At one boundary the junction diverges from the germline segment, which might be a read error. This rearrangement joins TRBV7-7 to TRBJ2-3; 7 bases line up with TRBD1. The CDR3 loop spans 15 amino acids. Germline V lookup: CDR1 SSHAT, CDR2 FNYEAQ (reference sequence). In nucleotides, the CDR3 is TGTGCTAGCAGCTTAAGGGACAGCTTCACAGATACGCAGTATTTT. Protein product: CASSLRDSFTDTQYF.

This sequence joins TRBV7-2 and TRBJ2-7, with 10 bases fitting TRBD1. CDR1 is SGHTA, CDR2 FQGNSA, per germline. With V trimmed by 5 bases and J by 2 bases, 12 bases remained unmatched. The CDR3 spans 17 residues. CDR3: CASSLYGQGGSPYEQYF. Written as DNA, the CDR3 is TGTGCCAGCAGCCTCTACGGACAGGGGGGGTCCCCCTACGAGCAGTACTTC.

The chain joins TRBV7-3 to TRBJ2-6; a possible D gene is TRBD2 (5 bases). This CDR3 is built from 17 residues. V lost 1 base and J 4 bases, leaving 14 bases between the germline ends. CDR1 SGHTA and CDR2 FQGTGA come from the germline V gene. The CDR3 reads CASSLIGGSGGANVLTF. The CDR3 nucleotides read TGTGCCAGCAGCTTAATAGGCGGGTCGGGAGGGGCCAACGTCCTGACTTTC.

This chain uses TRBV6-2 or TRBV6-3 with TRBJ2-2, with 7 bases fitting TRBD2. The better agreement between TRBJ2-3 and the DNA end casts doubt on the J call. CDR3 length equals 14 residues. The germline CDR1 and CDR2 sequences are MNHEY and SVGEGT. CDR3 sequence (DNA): TGTGCCAGCAGTCCGACTAGCAACACCGATGAGCAGTATTTT. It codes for CASSPTSNTDEQYF.

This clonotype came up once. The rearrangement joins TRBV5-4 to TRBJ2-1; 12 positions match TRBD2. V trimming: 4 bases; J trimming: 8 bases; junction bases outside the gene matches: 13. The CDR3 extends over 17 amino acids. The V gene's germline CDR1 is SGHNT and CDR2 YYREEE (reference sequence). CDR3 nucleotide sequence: TGTGCCAGCAGCCTCCCTACTGGACTAGCGGGAAGGTATGAGCAGTTCTTC. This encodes CASSLPTGLAGRYEQFF.